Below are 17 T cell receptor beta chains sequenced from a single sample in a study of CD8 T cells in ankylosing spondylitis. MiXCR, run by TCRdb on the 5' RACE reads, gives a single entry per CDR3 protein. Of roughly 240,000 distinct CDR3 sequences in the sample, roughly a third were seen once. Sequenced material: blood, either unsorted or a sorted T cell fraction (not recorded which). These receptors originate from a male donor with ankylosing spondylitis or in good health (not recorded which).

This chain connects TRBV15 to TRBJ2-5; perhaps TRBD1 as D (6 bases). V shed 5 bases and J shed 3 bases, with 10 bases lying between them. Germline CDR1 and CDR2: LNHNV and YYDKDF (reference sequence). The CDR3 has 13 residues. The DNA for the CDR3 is TGTGCCACCAGCGGGCAGGGGAAAGAGACCCAGTACTTC. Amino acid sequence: CATSGQGKETQYF.

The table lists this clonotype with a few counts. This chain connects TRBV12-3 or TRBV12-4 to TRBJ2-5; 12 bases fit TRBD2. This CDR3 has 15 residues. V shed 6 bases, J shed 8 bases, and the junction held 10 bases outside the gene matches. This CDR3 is CASSRGTSGLSTQYF. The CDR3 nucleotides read TGTGCCAGCAGCCGGGGGACTAGCGGGTTAAGTACCCAGTACTTC.

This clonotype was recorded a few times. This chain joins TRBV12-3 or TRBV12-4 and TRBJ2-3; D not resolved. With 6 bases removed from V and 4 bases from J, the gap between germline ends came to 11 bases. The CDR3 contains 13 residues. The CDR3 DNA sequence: TGTGCCAGCAGAGGTTTCGGGCCAGATACGCAGTATTTT. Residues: CASRGFGPDTQYF.

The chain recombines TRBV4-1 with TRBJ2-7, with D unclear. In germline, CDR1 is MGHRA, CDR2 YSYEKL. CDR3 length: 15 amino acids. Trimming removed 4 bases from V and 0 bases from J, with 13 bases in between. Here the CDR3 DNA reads TGCGCCAGCAGCCCAGGTTTGAGGAGCTCCTACGAGCAGTACTTC. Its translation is CASSPGLRSSYEQYF.

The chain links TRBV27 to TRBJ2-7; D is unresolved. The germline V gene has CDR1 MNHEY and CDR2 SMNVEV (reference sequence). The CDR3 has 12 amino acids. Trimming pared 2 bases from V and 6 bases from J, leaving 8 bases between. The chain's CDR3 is CASSLSGSEQYF. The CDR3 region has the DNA TGTGCCAGCAGTTTAAGTGGGTCCGAGCAGTACTTC.

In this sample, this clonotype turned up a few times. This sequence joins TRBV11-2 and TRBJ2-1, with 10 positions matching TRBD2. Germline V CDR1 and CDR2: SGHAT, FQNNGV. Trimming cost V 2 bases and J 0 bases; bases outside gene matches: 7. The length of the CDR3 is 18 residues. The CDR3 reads CASSLFLAGADSYNEQFF. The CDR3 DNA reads TGTGCCAGCAGCTTATTTCTAGCGGGGGCCGACTCCTACAATGAGCAGTTCTTC.

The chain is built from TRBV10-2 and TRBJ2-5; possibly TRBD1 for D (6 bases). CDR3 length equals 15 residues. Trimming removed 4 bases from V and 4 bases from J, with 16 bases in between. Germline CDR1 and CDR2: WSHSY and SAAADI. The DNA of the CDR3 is TGCGCCAGCAGTGTAGGACACAGGGACGTAGAGACCCAGTACTTC. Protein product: CASSVGHRDVETQYF.

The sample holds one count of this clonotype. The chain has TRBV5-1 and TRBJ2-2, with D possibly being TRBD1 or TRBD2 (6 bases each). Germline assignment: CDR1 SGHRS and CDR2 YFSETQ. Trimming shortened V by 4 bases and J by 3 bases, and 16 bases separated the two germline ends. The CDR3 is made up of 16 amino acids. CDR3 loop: CASSMTGARDTGELFF. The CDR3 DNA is TGCGCCAGCAGCATGACGGGGGCTAGGGACACCGGGGAGCTGTTTTTT. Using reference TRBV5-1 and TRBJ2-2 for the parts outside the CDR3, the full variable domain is KAGVTQTPRYLIKTRGQQVTLSCSPISGHRSVSWYQQTPGQGLQFLFEYFSETQRNKGNFPGRFSGRQFSNSRSEMNVSTLELGDSALYLCASSMTGARDTGELFFGEGSRLTVL.

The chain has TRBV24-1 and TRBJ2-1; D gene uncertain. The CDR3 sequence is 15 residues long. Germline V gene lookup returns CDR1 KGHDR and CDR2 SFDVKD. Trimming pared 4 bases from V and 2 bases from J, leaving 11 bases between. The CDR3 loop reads CATSDSGRTYNEQFF. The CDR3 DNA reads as TGTGCCACCAGTGACTCCGGACGGACCTACAATGAGCAGTTCTTC.

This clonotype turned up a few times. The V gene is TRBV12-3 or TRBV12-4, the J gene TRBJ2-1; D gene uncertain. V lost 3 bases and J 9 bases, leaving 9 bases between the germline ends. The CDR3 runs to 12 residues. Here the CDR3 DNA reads TGTGCCAGCAGTTTGTGGGCAGTTGAGCAGTTCTTC. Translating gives CASSLWAVEQFF.

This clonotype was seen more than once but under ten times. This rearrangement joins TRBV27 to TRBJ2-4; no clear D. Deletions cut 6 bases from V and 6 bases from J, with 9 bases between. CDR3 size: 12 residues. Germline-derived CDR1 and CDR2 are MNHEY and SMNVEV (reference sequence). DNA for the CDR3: TGTGCCAGCAGCCATCCCCCAAACATTCAGTACTTC. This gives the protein CASSHPPNIQYF.

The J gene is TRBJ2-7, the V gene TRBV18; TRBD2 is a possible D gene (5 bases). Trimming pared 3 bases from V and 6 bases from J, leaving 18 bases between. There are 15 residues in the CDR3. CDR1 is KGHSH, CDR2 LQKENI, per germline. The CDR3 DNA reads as TGTGCCAGCTCACCTGCCACCGGGGTGGGTGGCGAGCAGTACTTC. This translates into CASSPATGVGGEQYF. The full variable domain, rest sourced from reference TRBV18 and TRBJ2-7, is NAGVMQNPRHLVRRRGQEARLRCSPMKGHSHVYWYRQLPEEGLKFMVYLQKENIIDESGMPKERFSAEFPKEGPSILRIQQVVRGDSAAYFCASSPATGVGGEQYFGPGTRLTVT.

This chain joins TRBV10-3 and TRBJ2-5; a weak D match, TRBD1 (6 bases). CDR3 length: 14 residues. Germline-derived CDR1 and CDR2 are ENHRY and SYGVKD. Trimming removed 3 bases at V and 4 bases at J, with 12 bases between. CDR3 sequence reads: CAISEAGGTETQYF. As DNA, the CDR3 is TGTGCCATCAGTGAAGCTGGGGGCACAGAGACCCAGTACTTC.

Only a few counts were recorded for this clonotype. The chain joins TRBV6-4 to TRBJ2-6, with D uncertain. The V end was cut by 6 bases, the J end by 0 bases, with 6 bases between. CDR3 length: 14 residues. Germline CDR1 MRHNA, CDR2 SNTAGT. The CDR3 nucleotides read TGTGCCAGCAGCCCATACTCTGGGGCCAACGTCCTGACTTTC. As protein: CASSPYSGANVLTF.

CDR3 nucleotides: TGTGCCAGCAGCTCAGAGGGTTCCGTGGGTAACTATGGCTACACCTTC. Protein sequence: CASSSEGSVGNYGYTF. This chain connects TRBV7-6 to TRBJ1-2; no reliable D call. V was cut by 4 bases and J by 1 base, with 16 bases left in between. Germline loops: CDR1 SGHVS, CDR2 FNYEAQ. This CDR3 is 16 amino acids long.

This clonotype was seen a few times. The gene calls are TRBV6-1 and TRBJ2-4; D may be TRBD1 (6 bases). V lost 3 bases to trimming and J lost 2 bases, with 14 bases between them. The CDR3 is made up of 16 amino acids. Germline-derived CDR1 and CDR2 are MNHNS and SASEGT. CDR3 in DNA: TGTGCCAGCAGTGATGTACAGGGATGGACCAAAAACATTCAGTACTTC. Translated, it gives CASSDVQGWTKNIQYF.

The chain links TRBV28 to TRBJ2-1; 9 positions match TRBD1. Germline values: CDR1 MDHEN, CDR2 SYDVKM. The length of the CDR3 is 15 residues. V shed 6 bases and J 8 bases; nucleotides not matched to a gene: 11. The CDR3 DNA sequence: TGTGCCAGCAGACAACAGCCGGGACAGGGTGATGAGCAGTTCTTC. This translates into CASRQQPGQGDEQFF.